The 15 T cell receptor beta chains presented below share a single source sample, sequenced in a study of blood T cell repertoires in COVID-19. TCRdb's table, derived via immunoSEQ multiplex PCR, lists solely in-frame clones and lacks some. The table lists about 280,000 clones, approximately 88% of them singletons, with over 8% in the top ten. Material for sequencing was peripheral blood. The receptors were gathered from a man between 18 and 35 years old with active or convalescent COVID-19.

Note on this clone: Other DNA sequences from this sample encode an identical CDR3 as well. The chain joins TRBV4-3 to TRBJ1-5, with TRBD1 identical over 9 bases. Germline CDR1 and CDR2: LGHNA and YSLEER. This CDR3 region has 15 residues. V shed 4 bases and J 2 bases; nucleotides not matched to a gene: 3. CDR3 amino acids: CASSLGTGRNQPQHF. For the CDR3, the DNA is TGCGCCAGCAGCCTGGGGACAGGGCGCAATCAGCCCCAGCATTTT.

This chain connects TRBV19 to TRBJ1-6, with a tentative D call TRBD1 (5 bases). The V gene lost 5 bases and the J gene lost 8 bases, with 10 bases spanning the gap. Germline V gene data show CDR1 as LNHDA and CDR2 as SQIVND (reference sequence). This CDR3 is built from 13 residues. CDR3 protein: CASSRGLDSPLHF. The CDR3 coding sequence is TGTGCCAGTAGTCGGGGACTCGATTCACCCCTCCACTTT.

This chain connects TRBV5-8 to TRBJ1-2; D perhaps matches TRBD1 (5 bases). With 4 bases removed from V and 5 bases from J, the gap between germline ends came to 15 bases. The germline gives CDR1 SGHTS, CDR2 YDEGEE. CDR3 length equals 14 residues. The CDR3 sequence: CASSPLDRSYGYTF. For the CDR3, the DNA is TGTGCCAGCAGCCCCTTAGACAGATCTTATGGCTACACCTTC.

This clone was detected a few times. The gene calls are TRBV9 and TRBJ1-5; D not certain. The germline V gene has CDR1 SGDLS and CDR2 YYNGEE. This CDR3 contains 13 residues. V shed 4 bases and J shed 5 bases, with 10 bases lying between them. CDR3: CASSLTSDQPQHF. CDR3 nucleotide sequence: TGTGCCAGCAGCCTCACCAGTGATCAGCCCCAGCATTTT. The full variable domain, completed using reference TRBV9 and TRBJ1-5, is DSGVTQTPKHLITATGQRVTLRCSPRSGDLSVYWYQQSLDQGLQFLIQYYNGEERAKGNILERFSAQQFPDLHSELNLSSLELGDSALYFCASSLTSDQPQHFGDGTRLSIL.

The genes are TRBV4-1 and TRBJ1-2, with 7 bases lining up with TRBD1. CDR3 length: 15 residues. Germline CDR1 is MGHRA and CDR2 is YSYEKL. The V and J ends lost 4 bases and 1 base, in that order; junction bases with no gene match: 6. CDR3 DNA: TGCGCCAGCAGCCGCCCGGGACAGAGTAACTATGGCTACACCTTC. Amino acid sequence: CASSRPGQSNYGYTF.

This chain connects TRBV19 to TRBJ2-4; 13 bases align to TRBD2. The length of the CDR3 is 17 residues. V was pared by 4 bases and J by 5 bases, with 8 bases of the junction left unmatched. Germline V gene sequence: CDR1 LNHDA, CDR2 SQIVND (reference sequence). CDR3 nucleotides: TGTGCCAGTAGTAGGCCCGCCGGGACTAGCGGGGAAAACATTCAGTACTTC. Its protein product is CASSRPAGTSGENIQYF.

This rearrangement joins TRBV6-5 to TRBJ1-1; 9 bases align to TRBD1. The V gene's germline CDR1 is MNHEY and CDR2 SVGAGI. The ends lost 1 base at V and 1 base at J; junction bases unmatched: 1. The CDR3 is 15 amino acids. The DNA for the CDR3 is TGTGCCAGCAGTTACTTGGGACAGGGGAACACTGAAGCTTTCTTT. It specifies CASSYLGQGNTEAFF.

The chain is built from TRBV9 and TRBJ2-5; 8 bases are shared with TRBD2. This CDR3 has 15 amino acids. V was pared by 1 base and J by 2 bases, with 4 bases of the junction left unmatched. The germline CDR1 and CDR2 sequences are SGDLS and YYNGEE. CDR3 region: CASSVSAGVQETQYF. The CDR3 bases are TGTGCCAGCAGCGTATCAGCGGGGGTACAAGAGACCCAGTACTTC.

This clone was detected only once. The V and J genes are TRBV6-8 and TRBJ1-2, with 7 bases that match TRBD1. The CDR3 consists of 14 residues. V shed 7 bases, J shed 6 bases, and the junction held 11 bases outside the gene matches. CDR1 MNHGY and CDR2 SAAAGT come from the germline V gene. The DNA for the CDR3 is TGTGCCAGCAACGCGACAGGGTTTTGGCATGGCTACACCTTC. This gives the protein CASNATGFWHGYTF.

The gene calls are TRBV13 and TRBJ2-7, with D perhaps TRBD2 (6 bases). Per the germline V gene, CDR1 is PRHDT and CDR2 is FYEKMQ (reference sequence). This CDR3 is built from 16 residues. V was cut by 0 bases and J by 1 base, with 13 bases left in between. CDR3 in amino acids: CASSLGWGELSYEQYF. DNA of the CDR3: TGTGCCAGCAGCTTAGGGTGGGGGGAGTTGTCCTACGAGCAGTACTTC.

The genes are TRBV29-1 and TRBJ1-1; 11 bases fit TRBD1. Losses at the gene ends were 3 bases for V and 5 bases for J; bases not matched to a gene: 5. The CDR3 is 14 residues long. The germline V gene encodes CDR1 SQVTM and CDR2 ANQGSEA. The CDR3 region has the DNA TGCAGCGTTGATGGACAGGGGGCTGGTACTGAAGCTTTCTTT. It translates to CSVDGQGAGTEAFF. Based on the CDR3 plus reference TRBV29-1 and TRBJ1-1, the full variable domain is SAVISQKPSRDICQRGTSLTIQCQVDSQVTMMFWYRQQPGQSLTLIATANQGSEATYESGFVIDKFPISRPNLTFSTLTVSNMSPEDSSIYLCSVDGQGAGTEAFFGQGTRLTVV.

This clone was detected a few times. The genes are TRBV5-1 and TRBJ2-2, with a possible D match to TRBD2 (5 bases). CDR3 length: 17 residues. Trimming stripped 0 bases from V and 0 bases from J, with 12 bases between. CDR1 is SGHRS, CDR2 YFSETQ, per germline. This CDR3 reads CASSLGRASPNTGELFF. The CDR3 DNA follows: TGCGCCAGCAGCTTGGGTAGGGCTAGCCCGAACACCGGGGAGCTGTTTTTT.

V is TRBV14 and J is TRBJ2-7; TRBD1 matches 10 bases. This CDR3 has 14 amino acids. Unmatched junction bases numbered 5, after V lost 4 bases and J lost 5 bases. Germline V gene lookup returns CDR1 SGHDN and CDR2 FVKESK. This CDR3 reads CASSLSDRGDEQYF. The CDR3, as DNA: TGTGCCAGCAGCCTCTCGGACAGGGGGGACGAGCAGTACTTC.

The chain couples TRBV6-5 to TRBJ1-6; 8 nucleotides match TRBD1. This CDR3 contains 15 residues. Germline V CDR1 and CDR2: MNHEY, SVGAGI. The ends lost 0 bases at V and 9 bases at J; junction bases unmatched: 4. The CDR3 sequence: CASSYSAQGASPLHF. CDR3 nucleotides: TGTGCCAGCAGTTACTCGGCGCAGGGGGCTTCACCCCTCCACTTT.

The chain recombines TRBV18 with TRBJ2-3, with D perhaps TRBD1 (6 bases). Trimming left V 0 bases short and J 7 bases short, with 20 bases between. There are 17 residues in the CDR3. Germline V gene sequence: CDR1 KGHSH, CDR2 LQKENI. CDR3 protein: CASSPPARGAKINTQYF. In DNA form, the CDR3 reads TGTGCCAGCTCACCACCGGCCAGGGGAGCGAAAATTAATACGCAGTATTTT. Based on the CDR3 plus reference TRBV18 and TRBJ2-3, the full variable domain is NAGVMQNPRHLVRRRGQEARLRCSPMKGHSHVYWYRQLPEEGLKFMVYLQKENIIDESGMPKERFSAEFPKEGPSILRIQQVVRGDSAAYFCASSPPARGAKINTQYFGPGTRLTVL.